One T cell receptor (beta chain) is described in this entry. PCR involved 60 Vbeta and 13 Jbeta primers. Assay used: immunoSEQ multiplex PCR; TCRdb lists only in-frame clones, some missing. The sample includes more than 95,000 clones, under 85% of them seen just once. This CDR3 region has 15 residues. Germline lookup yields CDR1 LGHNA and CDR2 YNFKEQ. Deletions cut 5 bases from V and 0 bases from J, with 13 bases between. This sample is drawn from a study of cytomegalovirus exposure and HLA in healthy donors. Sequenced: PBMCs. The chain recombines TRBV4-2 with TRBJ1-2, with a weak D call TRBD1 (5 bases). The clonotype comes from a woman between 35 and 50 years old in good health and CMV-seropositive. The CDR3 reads CASSAGAETNYGYTF. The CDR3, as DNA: TGTGCCAGCAGCGCTGGGGCGGAAACTAACTATGGCTACACCTTC.